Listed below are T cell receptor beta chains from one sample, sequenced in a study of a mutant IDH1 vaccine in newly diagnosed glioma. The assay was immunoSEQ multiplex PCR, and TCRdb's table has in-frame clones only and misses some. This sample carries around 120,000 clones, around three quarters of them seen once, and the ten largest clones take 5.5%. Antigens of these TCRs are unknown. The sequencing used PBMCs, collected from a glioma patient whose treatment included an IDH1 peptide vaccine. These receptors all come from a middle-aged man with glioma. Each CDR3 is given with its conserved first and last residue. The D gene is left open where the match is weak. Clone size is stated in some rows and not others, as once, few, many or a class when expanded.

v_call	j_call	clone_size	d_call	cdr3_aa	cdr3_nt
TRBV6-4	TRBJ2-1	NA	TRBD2	CASSDSWGLAGQFF	TGTGCCAGCAGTGACTCGTGGGGACTAGCGGGGCAGTTCTTC
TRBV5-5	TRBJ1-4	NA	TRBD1	CASSPVPGQGTNEKLFF	TGTGCCAGCAGCCCAGTCCCGGGACAGGGAACTAATGAAAAACTGTTTTTT
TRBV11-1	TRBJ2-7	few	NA	CASSSSRAGEQYF	TGTGCCAGCAGCTCGAGTAGGGCCGGCGAGCAGTACTTC
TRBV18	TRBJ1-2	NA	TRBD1	CASSPGQGGYGYTF	TGTGCCAGCTCCCCGGGACAGGGGGGCTATGGCTACACCTTC
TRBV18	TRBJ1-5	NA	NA	CASSPPYGSGQPQHF	TGTGCCAGCTCACCACCTTATGGGTCGGGTCAGCCCCAGCATTTT
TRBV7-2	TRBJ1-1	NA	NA	CASSLLRNTEAFF	TGTGCCAGCAGCTTATTAAGGAACACTGAAGCTTTCTTT
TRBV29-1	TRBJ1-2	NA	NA	CSVEGPVGANYGYTF	TGCAGCGTTGAGGGGCCCGTGGGAGCTAACTATGGCTACACCTTC
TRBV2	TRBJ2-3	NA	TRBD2	CASSDPLAGADTQYF	TGTGCCAGCAGTGACCCTCTAGCGGGGGCCGATACGCAGTATTTT
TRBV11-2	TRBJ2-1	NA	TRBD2	CASSLDTGLAVYNEQFF	TGTGCCAGCAGCTTAGATACTGGGCTAGCGGTCTACAATGAGCAGTTCTTC
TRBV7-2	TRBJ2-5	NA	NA	CASSLDRLPGETQYF	TGTGCCAGCAGCTTAGACAGGCTCCCTGGGGAGACCCAGTACTTC
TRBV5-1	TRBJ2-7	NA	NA	CASSLGKDYEQYF	TGCGCCAGCAGCTTGGGCAAAGACTACGAGCAGTACTTC
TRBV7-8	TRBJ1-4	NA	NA	CASSARVTNEKLFF	TGTGCCAGCAGCGCCAGGGTAACTAATGAAAAACTGTTTTTT
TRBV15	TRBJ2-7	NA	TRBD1	CATSRQTGGEREQYF	TGTGCCACCAGCAGACAGACAGGGGGCGAGAGGGAGCAGTACTTC
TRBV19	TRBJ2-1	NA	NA	CASSIGVRTAYNEQFF	TGTGCCAGTAGTATAGGCGTAAGGACAGCTTACAATGAGCAGTTCTTC
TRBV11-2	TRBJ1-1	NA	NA	CASSSYRRRQTQAFF	TGTGCCAGCAGCTCGTATAGACGAAGACAGACACAAGCTTTCTTT
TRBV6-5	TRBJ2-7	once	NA	CASSSVYEQYF	TGTGCCAGCAGTTCGGTGTACGAGCAGTACTTC
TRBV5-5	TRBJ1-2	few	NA	CASSLDPLSNYGYTF	TGTGCCAGCAGCTTGGACCCTCTTTCTAACTATGGCTACACCTTC
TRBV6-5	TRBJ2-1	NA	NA	CASQYQIRDEQFF	TGTGCCAGCCAGTACCAGATAAGAGATGAGCAGTTCTTC
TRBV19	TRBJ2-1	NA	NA	CASSRGDKVQGEFF	TGTGCCAGTAGTAGGGGGGACAAGGTTCAAGGAGAGTTCTTC
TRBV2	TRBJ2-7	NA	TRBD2	CASAPGAGGVYEQYF	TGTGCCAGCGCCCCTGGCGCGGGAGGGGTGTACGAGCAGTACTTC
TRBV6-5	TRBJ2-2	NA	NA	CASSYSPGTGELFF	TGTGCCAGCAGTTACTCGCCTGGGACCGGGGAGCTGTTTTTT
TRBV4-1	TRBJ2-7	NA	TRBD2	CASSPLAGSSYEQYF	TGCGCCAGCAGCCCCCTAGCGGGGAGCTCCTACGAGCAGTACTTC
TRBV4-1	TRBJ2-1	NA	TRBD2	CASSQDTSGYNEQFF	TGCGCCAGCAGCCAAGATACTAGCGGCTACAATGAGCAGTTCTTC
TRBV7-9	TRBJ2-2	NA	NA	CASSLNLGAGELFF	TGTGCCAGCAGCTTAAACCTGGGGGCCGGGGAGCTGTTTTTT
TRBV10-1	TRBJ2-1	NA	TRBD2	CASSMGGLAGLNEQFF	TGCGCCAGCTCTATGGGTGGGCTAGCGGGTTTAAATGAGCAGTTCTTC
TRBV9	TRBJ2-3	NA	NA	CASSPPDLTDTQYF	TGTGCCAGCAGCCCCCCTGACCTCACAGATACGCAGTATTTT
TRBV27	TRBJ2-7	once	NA	CASRSGTGRIYEQYF	TGTGCCAGCAGGTCAGGAACTGGAAGGATATACGAGCAGTACTTC
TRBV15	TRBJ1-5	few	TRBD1	CATSRGDRYQPQHF	TGTGCCACCAGCAGAGGGGACAGATATCAGCCCCAGCATTTT
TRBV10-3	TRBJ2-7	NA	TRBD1	CAISEKSGQGARYEQYF	TGTGCCATCAGTGAGAAATCCGGACAGGGGGCGCGTTACGAGCAGTACTTC
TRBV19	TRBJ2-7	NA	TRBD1	CASSATGGSYEQYF	TGTGCCAGTAGTGCGACAGGGGGCTCCTACGAGCAGTACTTC
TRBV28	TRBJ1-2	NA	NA	CASSPGHGYTF	TGTGCCAGCAGCCCAGGGCATGGCTACACCTTC
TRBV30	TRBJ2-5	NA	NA	CAWSVGETQYF	TGTGCCTGGAGTGTGGGGGAGACCCAGTACTTC
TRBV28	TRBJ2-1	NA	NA	CASSSIGTSAYNEQFF	TGTGCCAGCAGTTCTATAGGGACTTCCGCATACAATGAGCAGTTCTTC
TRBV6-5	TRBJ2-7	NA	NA	CASRRQASYEQYF	TGTGCCAGCAGAAGACAGGCGTCCTACGAGCAGTACTTC
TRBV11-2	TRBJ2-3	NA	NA	CASSSESDTQYF	TGTGCCAGCAGCTCCGAATCAGATACGCAGTATTTT
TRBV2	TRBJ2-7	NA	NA	CASSGRDGSEQYF	TGTGCCAGCAGTGGTCGGGACGGATCCGAGCAGTACTTC
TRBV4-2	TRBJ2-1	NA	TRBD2	CASSRELAGAYNEQFF	TGTGCCAGCAGCCGAGAACTAGCGGGGGCCTACAATGAGCAGTTCTTC
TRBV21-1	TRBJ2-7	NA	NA	CASSKGTGAREQYF	TGTGCCAGCAGCAAAGGGACAGGGGCCCGCGAGCAGTACTTC
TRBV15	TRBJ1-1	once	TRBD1	CATSPTGRFWDTEAFF	TGTGCCACCAGCCCGACAGGGAGGTTCTGGGACACTGAAGCTTTCTTT
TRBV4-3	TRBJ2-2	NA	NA	CASSQVQDTGELFF	TGCGCCAGCAGCCAAGTGCAGGACACCGGGGAGCTGTTTTTT
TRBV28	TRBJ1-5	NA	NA	CASSLIGTNQPQHF	TGTGCCAGCAGTTTAATCGGTACCAATCAGCCCCAGCATTTT
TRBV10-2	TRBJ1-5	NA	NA	CASSPNGGGQPQHF	TGCGCCAGCAGCCCCAATGGAGGCGGCCAGCCCCAGCATTTT
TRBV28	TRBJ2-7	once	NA	CASSRVGYEQYF	TGTGCCAGCAGTCGAGTGGGTTACGAGCAGTACTTC
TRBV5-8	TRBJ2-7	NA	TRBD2	CASSLRLAGSYEQYF	TGTGCCAGCAGCCTCCGACTAGCGGGGTCATACGAGCAGTACTTC
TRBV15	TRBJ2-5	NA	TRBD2	CATSSGSGGDRETQYF	TGTGCCACCAGCAGCGGAAGCGGGGGGGATAGGGAGACCCAGTACTTC
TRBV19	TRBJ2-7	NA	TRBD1	CASSIEKATPGTASSYEQYF	TGTGCCAGTAGTATTGAAAAAGCTACCCCCGGGACAGCCTCGTCCTACGAGCAGTACTTC
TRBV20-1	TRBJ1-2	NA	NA	CSASVLYTF	TGCAGTGCCTCTGTGCTCTACACCTTC
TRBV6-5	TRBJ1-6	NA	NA	CASSPTAYYNSPLHF	TGTGCCAGCAGCCCCACCGCTTATTATAATTCACCCCTCCACTTT
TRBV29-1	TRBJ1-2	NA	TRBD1	CSAPGQKGYTF	TGCAGCGCTCCGGGACAGAAGGGCTACACCTTC
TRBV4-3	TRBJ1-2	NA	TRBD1	CASSQSQQGDFYGYTF	TGCGCCAGCAGCCAAAGTCAACAGGGGGACTTCTATGGCTACACCTTC
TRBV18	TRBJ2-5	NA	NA	CASSPPSGEETQYF	TGTGCCAGCTCACCACCATCGGGGGAGGAGACCCAGTACTTC
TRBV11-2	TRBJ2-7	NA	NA	CASSPGGSSPFYEQYF	TGTGCCAGCAGCCCCGGGGGCAGCAGTCCTTTCTACGAGCAGTACTTC
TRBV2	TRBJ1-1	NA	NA	CASTSLIRRSTEAFF	TGTGCCAGCACGTCCCTTATACGGAGGAGCACTGAAGCTTTCTTT
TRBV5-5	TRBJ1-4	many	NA	CASSFLVGQDEKLFF	TGTGCCAGCAGCTTCCTGGTTGGGCAGGATGAAAAACTGTTTTTT
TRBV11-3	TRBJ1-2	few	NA	CASIPDRSYGYTF	TGTGCCAGCATCCCCGACAGATCCTATGGCTACACCTTC
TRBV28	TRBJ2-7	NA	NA	CASRPTGPHYEQYF	TGTGCCAGCAGGCCAACAGGTCCCCACTACGAGCAGTACTTC
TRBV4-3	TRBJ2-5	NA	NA	CASSHFIQGGEQETQYF	TGCGCCAGCAGCCACTTCATACAGGGAGGGGAACAAGAGACCCAGTACTTC
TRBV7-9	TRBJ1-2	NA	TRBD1	CASSQLGQGIYGYTF	TGTGCCAGCAGCCAGTTGGGACAGGGGATTTATGGCTACACCTTC
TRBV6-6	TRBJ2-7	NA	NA	CASSYGPRSSYEQYF	TGTGCCAGCAGTTACGGACCGAGAAGCTCCTACGAGCAGTACTTC
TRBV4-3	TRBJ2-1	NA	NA	CASSPTGGGTVYNEQFF	TGCGCCAGCAGTCCAACCGGAGGCGGGACAGTCTACAATGAGCAGTTCTTC